This TCR beta chain was sequenced in a study of cytomegalovirus exposure and HLA in healthy donors. This PCR relied on a set of 60 Vbeta primers and 13 Jbeta primers. Profiling relied on immunoSEQ multiplex PCR, and the TCRdb table lists in-frame clones only, not all of them. The profile covers over 150,000 clones, with approximately 75% appearing a single time and about 3% taken by the ten largest. Study results and limitations: Reportedly, cytomegalovirus status was diagnosed with high sensitivity and specificity.

Of note for this clone: The antigen is undetermined.

This clonotype was obtained from a man between 18 and 35 years old in good health and CMV-seronegative. Sequencing was done on a sample of PBMCs.

CDR3 residues: CASSVLAGGGYEQYF. The CDR3 DNA follows: TGTGCCAGCAGTGTTTTAGCGGGGGGCGGCTACGAGCAGTACTTC. V is TRBV2 and J is TRBJ2-7; 10 bases match TRBD2. After removal of 4 bases from V and 3 bases from J, the junction contained 6 bases not matched to a gene. In germline, CDR1 is SNHLY, CDR2 FYNNEI. This CDR3 has 15 residues.